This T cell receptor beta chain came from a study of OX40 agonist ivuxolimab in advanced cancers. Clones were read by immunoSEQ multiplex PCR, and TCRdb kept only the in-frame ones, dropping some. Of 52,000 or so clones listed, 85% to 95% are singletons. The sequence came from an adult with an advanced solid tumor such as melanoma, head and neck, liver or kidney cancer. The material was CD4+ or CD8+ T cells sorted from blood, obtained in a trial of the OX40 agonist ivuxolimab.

In nucleotides, the CDR3 is TGTGCCAGCAGCTTATACGGCGGGAGCAGGTACGAGCAGTACTTC. As protein: CASSLYGGSRYEQYF. The chain links TRBV13 to TRBJ2-7, with TRBD2 matching 7 bases. This CDR3 region has 15 residues. The J segment lost 4 bases and the V segment lost 2 bases, leaving 8 bases of the junction unmatched. The germline CDR1 and CDR2 sequences are PRHDT and FYEKMQ (reference sequence).